These T cell receptor beta chains were read from a single sample in a study of T cells in Graves' hyperthyroidism and ophthalmopathy. TCRdb passed the multiplex PCR reads through MiXCR, listing each CDR3 protein once. Among 300,000 or so distinct CDR3 sequences listed, around 23% were seen once. Specimen: blood. The receptors come from a woman in her forties or fifties with Graves' hyperthyroidism. CDR3s include the opening cysteine and the closing phenylalanine or tryptophan. The D gene is left open where the match is weak. The size field is filled for only some rows; it gives once, few, many or a size class.

DNA: TGTGCCAGCAGGGCTACAGGGCTGAACACCGGGGAGCTGTTTTTT
CDR3: CASRATGLNTGELFF
V: TRBV9
size: few
length: 15
D: .
J: TRBJ2-2

DNA: TGTGCCAGCAGTTTTGAGTTCTATGGCTACACCTTC
CDR3: CASSFEFYGYTF
V: TRBV28
size: many
length: 12
D: .
J: TRBJ1-2

DNA: TGTGCCACCAGCAGAGATCGGGCAGGCGGCAATCAGCCCCAGCATTTT
CDR3: CATSRDRAGGNQPQHF
V: TRBV15
size: few
length: 16
D: .
J: TRBJ1-5

DNA: TGTGCCAGCAGTCTCAGACTAGCGGGAGGGCGGAAACCGGGGGAGCAGTACTTC
CDR3: CASSLRLAGGRKPGEQYF
V: TRBV28
size: many
length: 18
D: TRBD2
J: TRBJ2-7

DNA: TGTGCCGCCGGGACCAACTACGAGCAGTACTTC
CDR3: CAAGTNYEQYF
V: TRBV28
size: many
length: 11
D: .
J: TRBJ2-7

DNA: TGTGCCAGCAGCTTAGACCCCTCCCGGGGGTATGGCTACACCTTC
CDR3: CASSLDPSRGYGYTF
V: TRBV11-3
size: .
length: 15
D: .
J: TRBJ1-2

DNA: TGTGCCATCAGCGACAGGGCCGGGGCCAACGTCCTGACTTTC
CDR3: CAISDRAGANVLTF
V: TRBV10-3
size: many
length: 14
D: TRBD1
J: TRBJ2-6

DNA: TGTGCCAGCAGTCTGGACTATAGCTCCTACAATGAGCAGTTCTTC
CDR3: CASSLDYSSYNEQFF
V: TRBV11-2
size: few
length: 15
D: .
J: TRBJ2-1

DNA: TGTGCCAGCAGCGTAAGGGGACAGGGAACCTACGAGCAGTACTTC
CDR3: CASSVRGQGTYEQYF
V: TRBV9
size: .
length: 15
D: TRBD1
J: TRBJ2-7

DNA: TGTGCCAGCAGACTCCTCGGGAGACTGGTCACTGAAGCTTTCTTT
CDR3: CASRLLGRLVTEAFF
V: TRBV28
size: many
length: 15
D: .
J: TRBJ1-1

DNA: TGTGCCAGCAGCCCTTCTAGCGCCTCCTACAATGAGCAGTTCTTC
CDR3: CASSPSSASYNEQFF
V: TRBV7-9
size: many
length: 15
D: .
J: TRBJ2-1

DNA: TGTGCCAGCAGCCAAGACAAGTATAGCAATCAGCCCCAGCATTTT
CDR3: CASSQDKYSNQPQHF
V: TRBV4-2
size: few
length: 15
D: .
J: TRBJ1-5

DNA: TGTGCCAGCAGACATCGCATGGGACTAGCGGGAGCTCGGTCCTACAATGAGCAGTTCTTC
CDR3: CASRHRMGLAGARSYNEQFF
V: TRBV12-3/TRBV12-4
size: once
length: 20
D: TRBD2
J: TRBJ2-1

DNA: TGCGCCAGCAGCCAAGGCGCAGGGGTGGATGAAGCTTTCTTT
CDR3: CASSQGAGVDEAFF
V: TRBV4-1
size: many
length: 14
D: .
J: TRBJ1-1

DNA: TGTGCCAGCAGTGAATTCCCCGGGAGTAGCTACGAGCAGTACTTC
CDR3: CASSEFPGSSYEQYF
V: TRBV6-1
size: .
length: 15
D: .
J: TRBJ2-7

DNA: TGCAGTGCTAGAAGACTAGCGGAGTACTACAATGAGCAGTTCTTC
CDR3: CSARRLAEYYNEQFF
V: TRBV20-1
size: .
length: 15
D: TRBD2
J: TRBJ2-1

DNA: TGTGCCTGGATGGACTATCCCTACGAGCAGTACTTC
CDR3: CAWMDYPYEQYF
V: TRBV30
size: many
length: 12
D: .
J: TRBJ2-7

DNA: TGTGCCAGCAGTTCCAGTACCTACGAGCAGTACTTC
CDR3: CASSSSTYEQYF
V: TRBV28
size: many
length: 12
D: .
J: TRBJ2-7

DNA: TGTGCCAGCAGTTCAAGGGACGTTGGGGGGAAGCAGTTCTTC
CDR3: CASSSRDVGGKQFF
V: TRBV27
size: many
length: 14
D: .
J: TRBJ2-1

DNA: TGCGCCAGCAGCACGGGGGGGGTTTCCTATGGCTACACCTTC
CDR3: CASSTGGVSYGYTF
V: TRBV5-1
size: .
length: 14
D: .
J: TRBJ1-2

DNA: TGTGCCTGGGGTAGCGGGATCTACGAGCAGTACTTC
CDR3: CAWGSGIYEQYF
V: TRBV30
size: few
length: 12
D: TRBD2
J: TRBJ2-7

DNA: TGTGCCAGCAGTTCATCCCCGGGACTAGGGGCGATTTCCCACGAGCAGTACTTC
CDR3: CASSSSPGLGAISHEQYF
V: TRBV28
size: many
length: 18
D: TRBD2
J: TRBJ2-7

DNA: TGTGCCAGCAACCAACTAGCGGGGGGGTACAATGAGCAGTTCTTC
CDR3: CASNQLAGGYNEQFF
V: TRBV3-1
size: many
length: 15
D: TRBD2
J: TRBJ2-1

DNA: TGTGCCAGCAGGTTTGGGAGGGGTCACTACGAGCAGTACTTC
CDR3: CASRFGRGHYEQYF
V: TRBV12-3/TRBV12-4
size: many
length: 14
D: TRBD2
J: TRBJ2-7

DNA: TGTGCCGGGGGAGGGGGGCTCGCCACTGAAGCTTTCTTT
CDR3: CAGGGGLATEAFF
V: TRBV12-3/TRBV12-4
size: .
length: 13
D: .
J: TRBJ1-1

DNA: TGTGCCAGTAGTCCCCGGGACAGGTCGTCAGATACGCAGTATTTT
CDR3: CASSPRDRSSDTQYF
V: TRBV19
size: .
length: 15
D: TRBD1
J: TRBJ2-3